Below are 31 T cell receptor beta chains sequenced from a single sample in a study of shared clonotypes between healthy human individuals. TCRdb keeps only in-frame clones here, not all; method: immunoSEQ multiplex PCR. Of about 1.4 million clones listed, roughly 96% are singletons. Sequenced: naive CD4+ T cells sorted from blood. Subset indicated: CD45RA+ positively selected. The receptors stem from a man aged 25 to 40 in good health.

The chain couples TRBV5-6 to TRBJ1-4; 7 bases agree with TRBD1. CDR3 length: 16 amino acids. After removal of 0 bases from V and 6 bases from J, the junction contained 8 bases not matched to a gene. CDR1 SGHDT and CDR2 YYEEEE come from the germline V gene. CDR3 DNA sequence: TGTGCCAGCAGCTTGGTTCCGCGGGACAGTCATGAAAAACTGTTTTTT. Translating gives CASSLVPRDSHEKLFF.

The chain is built from TRBV5-1 and TRBJ2-7; D call uncertain. Germline values: CDR1 SGHRS, CDR2 YFSETQ. V shed 4 bases and J shed 2 bases, with 13 bases lying between them. This CDR3 region has 14 residues. CDR3 in DNA: TGCGCCAGCAGCCCGGGCGCGGATGCCTACGAGCAGTACTTC. Protein product: CASSPGADAYEQYF.

The chain recombines TRBV28 with TRBJ1-5; unclear D gene. The CDR3 spans 16 residues. Germline-derived CDR1 and CDR2 are MDHEN and SYDVKM. V was trimmed by 5 bases and J by 6 bases, leaving 20 bases between them. The CDR3 DNA sequence: TGTGCCAGCAGTCGTCCCATGGCAGCAGAAGGTCAGCCCCAGCATTTT. This sequence encodes CASSRPMAAEGQPQHF. Looking up the rest from reference TRBV28 and TRBJ1-5 gives the full variable domain: DVKVTQSSRYLVKRTGEKVFLECVQDMDHENMFWYRQDPGLGLRLIYFSYDVKMKEKGDIPEGYSVSREKKERFSLILESASTNQTSMYLCASSRPMAAEGQPQHFGDGTRLSIL.

The rearrangement uses TRBV5-1 and TRBJ2-7, with 8 bases lining up with TRBD2. The length of the CDR3 is 17 residues. Germline V gene lookup returns CDR1 SGHRS and CDR2 YFSETQ. V dropped 2 bases and J dropped 1; count of bases not matched to a gene: 11. The CDR3 protein is CASSFENGRAVSYEQYF. The CDR3 DNA follows: TGCGCCAGCAGCTTTGAGAACGGGAGGGCCGTTTCCTACGAGCAGTACTTC.

Concerning this clone itself: This same CDR3 is encoded by further DNA sequences in the sample. CDR3 loop: CAWSVGRDQPQHF. The CDR3 DNA reads as TGTGCCTGGAGTGTAGGCAGGGACCAGCCCCAGCATTTT. The V and J genes are TRBV30 and TRBJ1-5; tentative D call: TRBD1 (5 bases). The V end lost 0 bases, the J end lost 7 bases, and 10 bases lay between the germline ends. The CDR3 has 13 amino acids. Per the germline V gene, CDR1 is GTSNPN and CDR2 is SVGIG (reference sequence).

The V gene is TRBV5-1, the J gene TRBJ2-1; TRBD2 is a possible D gene (5 bases). The ends were cut back, 0 bases at V and 4 bases at J, with 14 bases in the middle. This CDR3 spans 16 amino acids. Per germline, CDR1 SGHRS and CDR2 YFSETQ. CDR3 sequence: CASSLAEAPGYNEQFF. The CDR3 DNA sequence: TGCGCCAGCAGCTTGGCGGAAGCGCCGGGATACAATGAGCAGTTCTTC. Combining the CDR3 with reference TRBV5-1 and TRBJ2-1 gives the whole variable domain KAGVTQTPRYLIKTRGQQVTLSCSPISGHRSVSWYQQTPGQGLQFLFEYFSETQRNKGNFPGRFSGRQFSNSRSEMNVSTLELGDSALYLCASSLAEAPGYNEQFFGPGTRLTVL.

This clone was picked up one time. This rearrangement joins TRBV5-5 to TRBJ1-5; TRBD1 matches 7 bases. The CDR3 sequence is 13 residues long. The V segment lost 4 bases and the J segment 6 bases; nucleotides outside the gene matches: 4. Germline V gives CDR1 SGHKS, CDR2 YYEKEE (reference sequence). The CDR3 spells CASSPTGTQPQHF. The CDR3 region has the DNA TGTGCCAGCAGCCCGACAGGGACTCAGCCCCAGCATTTT.

The chain has TRBV11-2 and TRBJ2-7; 8 positions agree with TRBD2. The CDR3 length is 17 residues. The J segment lost 4 bases and the V segment lost 0 bases, leaving 11 bases of the junction unmatched. Germline CDR1 is SGHAT and CDR2 is FQNNGV. DNA of the CDR3: TGTGCCAGCAGCTTAGATCCATTACGGGAGGGCCGTTACGAGCAGTACTTC. Its protein is CASSLDPLREGRYEQYF.

The V and J genes are TRBV18 and TRBJ2-5; TRBD1 agrees at 7 bases. Trimming at V came to 6 bases and at J to 2 bases, leaving 15 bases not matched to a gene. The CDR3 extends over 17 amino acids. Germline lookup yields CDR1 KGHSH and CDR2 LQKENI. This chain's CDR3 is CASSVLAGTATQETQYF. In DNA, the CDR3 is TGTGCCAGCTCGGTCCTTGCCGGGACAGCCACTCAAGAGACCCAGTACTTC. Together with reference TRBV18 and TRBJ2-5, the CDR3 gives the full variable domain: NAGVMQNPRHLVRRRGQEARLRCSPMKGHSHVYWYRQLPEEGLKFMVYLQKENIIDESGMPKERFSAEFPKEGPSILRIQQVVRGDSAAYFCASSVLAGTATQETQYFGPGTRLLVL.

This chain joins TRBV27 and TRBJ1-5; D unclear. CDR1 is MNHEY, CDR2 SMNVEV, per germline (reference sequence). CDR3 length equals 13 residues. V lost 1 base, J lost 4 bases, and 5 bases lay in between. CDR3 residues: CASSLFGNQPQHF. CDR3 DNA: TGTGCCAGCAGTTTATTTGGGAATCAGCCCCAGCATTTT.

J is TRBJ2-1 and V is TRBV4-3; 9 bases are a match to TRBD1. Germline values: CDR1 LGHNA, CDR2 YSLEER. V dropped 6 bases and J dropped 4; count of bases not matched to a gene: 4. This CDR3 is built from 14 residues. The CDR3 DNA is TGCGCCAGCAGAAAGGGGACAGGGTACAATGAGCAGTTCTTC. Residues: CASRKGTGYNEQFF.

The V gene is TRBV28, the J gene TRBJ2-1; the match to TRBD1 covers 8 bases. The CDR3 sequence is 15 residues long. Looked up from germline, CDR1 is MDHEN and CDR2 is SYDVKM. J gave up 5 bases and V 2 bases, and 5 bases lay outside the gene matches. The CDR3 protein is CASSLQGQADNEQFF. Here the CDR3 DNA reads TGTGCCAGCAGTTTACAGGGACAGGCCGACAATGAGCAGTTCTTC.

The CDR3 DNA reads as TGTGCCAGCAGCGCAAATGGAGGGAGCGGGGAGCTGTTTTTT. Protein sequence: CASSANGGSGELFF. The chain recombines TRBV2 with TRBJ2-2, with D perhaps TRBD2 (6 bases). The CDR3 contains 14 residues. The ends were cut back, 6 bases at V and 7 bases at J, with 15 bases in the middle. Per germline, CDR1 SNHLY and CDR2 FYNNEI.

This chain uses TRBV9 with TRBJ2-5; 13 bases fit TRBD2. The germline CDR1 and CDR2 sequences are SGDLS and YYNGEE. This CDR3 spans 18 amino acids. With 4 bases clipped from V and 2 bases from J, the junction kept 11 bases outside the gene matches. CDR3 amino acids: CASSTQTGTSGVQETQYF. Here the CDR3 DNA reads TGTGCCAGCAGCACCCAGACCGGGACTAGCGGGGTTCAAGAGACCCAGTACTTC.

This clone was seen a single time. V and J are TRBV5-4 and TRBJ2-1; 13 positions match TRBD2. From germline, CDR1 is SGHNT and CDR2 YYREEE (reference sequence). CDR3 length: 20 residues. V was pared by 4 bases and J by 3 bases, with 16 bases of the junction left unmatched. The CDR3 loop reads CASSPPSGTSGKHFYNEQFF. The DNA of the CDR3 is TGTGCCAGCAGCCCGCCCTCGGGGACTAGCGGGAAACATTTCTACAATGAGCAGTTCTTC.

The J gene is TRBJ2-7, the V gene TRBV10-1; TRBD2 aligns across 13 bases. The CDR3 totals 14 residues. From germline, CDR1 is WNHNN and CDR2 SYGVQD (reference sequence). The ends lost 4 bases at V and 6 bases at J; junction bases unmatched: 3. CDR3 loop: CASSGGLAGFEQYF. The CDR3 region has the DNA TGCGCCAGCAGTGGGGGACTAGCGGGATTCGAGCAGTACTTC.

This sequence joins TRBV15 and TRBJ1-2; 8 nucleotides align to TRBD1. This CDR3 spans 14 amino acids. The V and J ends lost 3 bases and 1 base, in that order; junction bases with no gene match: 1. CDR1 is LNHNV, CDR2 YYDKDF, per germline (reference sequence). This chain's CDR3 is CATSRTGVNYGYTF. Here the CDR3 DNA reads TGTGCCACCAGCAGGACAGGGGTTAACTATGGCTACACCTTC.

V and J are TRBV29-1 and TRBJ1-4; D might be TRBD1 (5 bases). The CDR3 loop spans 14 amino acids. Trimming shortened V by 4 bases and J by 0 bases, and 9 bases separated the two germline ends. Germline-derived CDR1 and CDR2 are SQVTM and ANQGSEA. The CDR3 bases are TGCAGCGTTGCCATGACAGCAACTAATGAAAAACTGTTTTTT. Translation gives CSVAMTATNEKLFF.

The chain joins TRBV18 to TRBJ1-3; D unclear. Deletions cut 5 bases from V and 1 base from J, with 6 bases between. Germline CDR1 is KGHSH and CDR2 is LQKENI. The CDR3 is 13 residues long. The CDR3 is CASSESSGNTIYF. The CDR3 bases are TGTGCCAGCTCAGAGTCATCTGGAAACACCATATATTTT.

The chain is built from TRBV2 and TRBJ1-3; maybe TRBD1 (6 bases). Germline loops: CDR1 SNHLY, CDR2 FYNNEI. The CDR3 runs 14 residues. Trimming took 6 bases from V and 0 from J, leaving 9 bases between them. CDR3 nucleotides: TGTGCCAGCAGATTGACAGGCTCTGGAAACACCATATATTTT. Amino acids: CASRLTGSGNTIYF.

This chain joins TRBV19 and TRBJ1-2; 7 bases agree with TRBD1. CDR1 and CDR2 from the germline V gene are LNHDA and SQIVND (reference sequence). The CDR3 consists of 13 residues. Trimming removed 5 bases from V and 6 bases from J; junction bases left unmatched: 6. This chain's CDR3 is CASSQTGVDGYTF. CDR3 in DNA: TGTGCCAGTAGTCAAACAGGGGTGGATGGCTACACCTTC.

The V call is TRBV2, the J call TRBJ1-4; a possible D gene is TRBD1 (6 bases). The CDR3 is 13 residues long. Germline values: CDR1 SNHLY, CDR2 FYNNEI. Trimming cost V 3 bases and J 5 bases, with 7 bases left between them. The CDR3 loop is CASSEGANEKLFF. The CDR3 nucleotides read TGTGCCAGCAGTGAGGGGGCGAATGAAAAACTGTTTTTT.

This chain links TRBV4-1 with TRBJ1-1; no reliable D call. Trimming stripped 1 base from V and 0 bases from J, with 9 bases between. The CDR3 length is 15 residues. From germline, CDR1 is MGHRA and CDR2 YSYEKL. DNA of the CDR3: TGCGCCAGCAGCCAAGCGTCTCAGCTGAACACTGAAGCTTTCTTT. Protein product: CASSQASQLNTEAFF.

The J gene is TRBJ2-7, the V gene TRBV11-2; TRBD2 matches at 7 bases. After removal of 5 bases from V and 3 bases from J, the junction contained 10 bases not matched to a gene. The CDR3 length is 15 residues. The V gene's germline CDR1 is SGHAT and CDR2 FQNNGV. The CDR3 sequence is CASSQTKPGGYEQYF. DNA for the CDR3: TGTGCCAGCAGCCAAACTAAGCCGGGGGGCTACGAGCAGTACTTC.

The chain couples TRBV7-2 to TRBJ2-5, with 8 bases matching TRBD1. CDR3 length: 19 residues. Germline V gene sequence: CDR1 SGHTA, CDR2 FQGNSA. Trimming removed 0 bases from V and 0 bases from J; junction bases left unmatched: 12. CDR3: CASSLAPQGAQGYQETQYF. The CDR3 DNA sequence: TGTGCCAGCAGCTTAGCCCCCCAGGGGGCGCAGGGGTACCAAGAGACCCAGTACTTC.

The genes are TRBV28 and TRBJ1-5; tentative D call: TRBD1 (5 bases). Trimming took 6 bases from V and 2 from J, leaving 17 bases between them. The germline V gene encodes CDR1 MDHEN and CDR2 SYDVKM. The CDR3 is 16 residues long. The CDR3 loop reads CASRPPGGIGNQPQHF. The DNA of the CDR3 is TGTGCCAGCAGGCCTCCGGGGGGGATCGGCAATCAGCCCCAGCATTTT.

This rearrangement joins TRBV28 to TRBJ2-1; 9 bases agree with TRBD1. The V gene's germline CDR1 is MDHEN and CDR2 SYDVKM. V shed 5 bases and J 5 bases; nucleotides not matched to a gene: 7. This CDR3 has 15 amino acids. CDR3 sequence reads: CASSPGQGYDNEQFF. In DNA, the CDR3 is TGTGCCAGCAGTCCAGGACAGGGGTATGACAATGAGCAGTTCTTC.

A note on this clone: One end of the junction is discordant with germline, which a read error may explain. The rearrangement uses TRBV28 and TRBJ2-5; no firm D call. The V gene's germline CDR1 is MDHEN and CDR2 SYDVKM. The CDR3 has 12 amino acids. The CDR3 nucleotides read TGTGCCAGCAGTTCCCGCCTCGGTGGGCGCAACTTC. This codes for CASSSRLGGRNF.

CDR3 DNA sequence: TGTGCCAGCAGTTTTTCAGTGGGCTACGAGCAGTACTTC. It is translated as CASSFSVGYEQYF. The rearrangement uses TRBV27 and TRBJ2-7; D not certain. This CDR3 has 13 residues. Germline lookup yields CDR1 MNHEY and CDR2 SMNVEV (reference sequence). The germline V and J ends were trimmed by 3 bases and 3 bases, with 9 bases remaining between them.

The chain links TRBV11-2 to TRBJ2-7; the D gene is possibly TRBD1 (6 bases). CDR1 SGHAT and CDR2 FQNNGV come from the germline V gene. V was trimmed by 5 bases and J by 0 bases, leaving 8 bases between them. The CDR3 spans 13 residues. CDR3 sequence: CASSDRPSYEQYF. In DNA, the CDR3 is TGTGCCAGCAGCGACAGGCCCTCCTACGAGCAGTACTTC.

V and J are TRBV5-6 and TRBJ1-2; 7 positions agree with TRBD1. The CDR3 extends over 16 amino acids. J lost 4 bases, V lost 1 base, and 10 bases had no gene match. Per the germline V gene, CDR1 is SGHDT and CDR2 is YYEEEE. The CDR3 bases are TGTGCCAGCAGCTTGATTGAGGGGGCCCTTCCCTATGGCTACACCTTC. This gives the protein CASSLIEGALPYGYTF.